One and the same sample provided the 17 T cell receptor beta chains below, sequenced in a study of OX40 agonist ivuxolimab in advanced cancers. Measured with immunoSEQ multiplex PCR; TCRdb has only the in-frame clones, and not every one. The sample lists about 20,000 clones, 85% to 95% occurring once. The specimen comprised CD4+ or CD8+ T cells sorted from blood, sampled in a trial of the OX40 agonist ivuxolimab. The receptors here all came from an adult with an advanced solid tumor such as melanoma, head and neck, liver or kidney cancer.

The CDR3 spells CASSQVRGTYEQYF. CDR3 DNA: TGCGCCAGCAGCCAAGTACGCGGAACCTACGAGCAGTACTTC. The chain recombines TRBV4-1 with TRBJ2-7; D remains ambiguous. Per germline, CDR1 MGHRA and CDR2 YSYEKL. The ends were cut back, 1 base at V and 2 bases at J, with 9 bases in the middle. The CDR3 has 14 amino acids.

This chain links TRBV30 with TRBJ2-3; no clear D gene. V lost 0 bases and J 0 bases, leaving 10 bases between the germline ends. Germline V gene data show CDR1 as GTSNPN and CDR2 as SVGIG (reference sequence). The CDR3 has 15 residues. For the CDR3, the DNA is TGTGCCTGGAGTGTTGGAGAAACTAGCACAGATACGCAGTATTTT. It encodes CAWSVGETSTDTQYF.

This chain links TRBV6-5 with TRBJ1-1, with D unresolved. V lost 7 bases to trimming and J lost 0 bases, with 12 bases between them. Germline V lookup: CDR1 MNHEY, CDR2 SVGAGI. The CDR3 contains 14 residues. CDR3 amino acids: CASKESGVNTEAFF. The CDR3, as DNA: TGTGCCAGCAAGGAATCAGGCGTGAACACTGAAGCTTTCTTT.

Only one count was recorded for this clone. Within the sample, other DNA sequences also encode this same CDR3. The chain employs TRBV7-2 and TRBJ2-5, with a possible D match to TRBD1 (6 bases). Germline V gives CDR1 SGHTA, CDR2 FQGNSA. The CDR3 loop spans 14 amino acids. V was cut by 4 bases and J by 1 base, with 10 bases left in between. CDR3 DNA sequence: TGTGCCAGCAGCTCGGGACAAGTCCAAGAGACCCAGTACTTC. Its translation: CASSSGQVQETQYF.

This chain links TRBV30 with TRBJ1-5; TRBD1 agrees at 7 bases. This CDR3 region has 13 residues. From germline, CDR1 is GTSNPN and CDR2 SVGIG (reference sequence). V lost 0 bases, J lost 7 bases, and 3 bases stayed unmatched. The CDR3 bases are TGTGCCTGGAGTGTGTTAGGGGGCCAGCCCCAGCATTTT. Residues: CAWSVLGGQPQHF.

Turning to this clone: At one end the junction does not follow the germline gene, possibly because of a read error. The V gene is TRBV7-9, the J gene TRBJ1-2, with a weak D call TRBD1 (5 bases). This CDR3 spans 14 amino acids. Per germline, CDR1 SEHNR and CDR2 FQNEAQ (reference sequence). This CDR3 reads CASSFPGTNYGYTF. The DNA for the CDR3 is TGTGCCAGCAGCTTTCCCGGGACTAATTATGGCTACACCTTC. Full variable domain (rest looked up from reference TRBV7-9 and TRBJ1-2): DTGVSQNPRHKITKRGQNVTFRCDPISEHNRLYWYRQTLGQGPEFLTYFQNEAQLEKSRLLSDRFSAERPKGSFSTLEIQRTEQGDSAMYLCASSFPGTNYGYTFGSGTRLTVV.

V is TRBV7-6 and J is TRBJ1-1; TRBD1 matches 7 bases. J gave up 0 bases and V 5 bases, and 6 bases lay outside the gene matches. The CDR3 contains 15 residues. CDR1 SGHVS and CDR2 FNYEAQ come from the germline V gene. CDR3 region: CASSGRQGLNTEAFF. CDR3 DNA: TGTGCCAGCAGCGGCAGACAGGGACTGAACACTGAAGCTTTCTTT.

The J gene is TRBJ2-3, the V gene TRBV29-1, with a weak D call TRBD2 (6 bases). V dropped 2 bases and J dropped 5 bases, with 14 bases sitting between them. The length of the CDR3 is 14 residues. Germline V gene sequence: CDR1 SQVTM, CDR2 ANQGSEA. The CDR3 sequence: CSVEKVAELDTQYF. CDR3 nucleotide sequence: TGCAGCGTTGAAAAGGTAGCGGAATTAGATACGCAGTATTTT.

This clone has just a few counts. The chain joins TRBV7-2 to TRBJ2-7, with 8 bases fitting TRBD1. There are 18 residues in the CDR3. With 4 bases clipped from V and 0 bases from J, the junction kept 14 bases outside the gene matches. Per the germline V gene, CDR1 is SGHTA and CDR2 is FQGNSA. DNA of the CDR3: TGTGCCAGCAGCTCACCGATTGGGTCAGGGGGCGGCTCCTACGAGCAGTACTTC. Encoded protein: CASSSPIGSGGGSYEQYF.

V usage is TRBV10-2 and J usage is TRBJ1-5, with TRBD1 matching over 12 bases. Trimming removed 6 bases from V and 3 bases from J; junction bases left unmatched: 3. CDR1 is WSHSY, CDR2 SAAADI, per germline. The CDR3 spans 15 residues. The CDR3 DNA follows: TGCGCCAGCAGGGCGGGACAGGGGGCCAATCAGCCCCAGCATTTT. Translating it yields CASRAGQGANQPQHF.

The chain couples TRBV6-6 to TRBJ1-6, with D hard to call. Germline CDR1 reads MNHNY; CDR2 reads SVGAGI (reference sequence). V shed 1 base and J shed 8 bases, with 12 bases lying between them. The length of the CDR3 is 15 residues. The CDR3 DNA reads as TGTGCCAGCAGTTACTTAGGGATTATTGATTCACCCCTCCACTTT. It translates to CASSYLGIIDSPLHF.

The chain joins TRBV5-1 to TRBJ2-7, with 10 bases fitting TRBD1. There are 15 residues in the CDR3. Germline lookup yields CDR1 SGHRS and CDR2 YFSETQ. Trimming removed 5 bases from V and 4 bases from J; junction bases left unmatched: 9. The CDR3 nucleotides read TGCGCCAGCAGTTGGACCATGGGACAGGGGTACGAGCAGTACTTC. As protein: CASSWTMGQGYEQYF.

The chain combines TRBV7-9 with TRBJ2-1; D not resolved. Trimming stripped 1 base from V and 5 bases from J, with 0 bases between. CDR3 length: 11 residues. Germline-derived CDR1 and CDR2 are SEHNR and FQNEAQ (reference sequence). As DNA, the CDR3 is TGTGCCAGCAGCTTAGACAATGAGCAGTTCTTC. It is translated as CASSLDNEQFF.

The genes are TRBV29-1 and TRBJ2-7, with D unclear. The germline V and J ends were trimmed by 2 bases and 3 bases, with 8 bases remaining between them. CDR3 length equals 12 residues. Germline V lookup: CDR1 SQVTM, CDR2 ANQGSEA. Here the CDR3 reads CSVETDGYEQYF. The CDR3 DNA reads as TGCAGCGTTGAAACCGACGGCTACGAGCAGTACTTC.

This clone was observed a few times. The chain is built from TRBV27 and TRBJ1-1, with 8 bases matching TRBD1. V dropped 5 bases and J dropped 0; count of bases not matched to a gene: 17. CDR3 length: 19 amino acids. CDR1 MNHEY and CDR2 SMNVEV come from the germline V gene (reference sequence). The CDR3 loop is CASSPAPGQETNMNTEAFF. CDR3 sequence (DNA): TGTGCCAGCAGTCCCGCACCGGGACAGGAGACCAACATGAACACTGAAGCTTTCTTT.

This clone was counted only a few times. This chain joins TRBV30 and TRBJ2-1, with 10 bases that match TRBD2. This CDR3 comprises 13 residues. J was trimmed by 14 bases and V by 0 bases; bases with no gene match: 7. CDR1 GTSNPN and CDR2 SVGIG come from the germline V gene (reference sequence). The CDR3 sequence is CAWSVVTSGVEFF. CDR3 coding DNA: TGTGCCTGGAGTGTAGTTACTAGCGGGGTGGAGTTCTTC.

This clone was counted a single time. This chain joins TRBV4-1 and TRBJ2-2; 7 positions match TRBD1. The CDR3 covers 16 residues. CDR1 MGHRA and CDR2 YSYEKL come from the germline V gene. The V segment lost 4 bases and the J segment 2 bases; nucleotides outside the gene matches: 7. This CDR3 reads CASSPDRALNTGELFF. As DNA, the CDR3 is TGCGCCAGCAGCCCAGACAGGGCTTTAAACACCGGGGAGCTGTTTTTT.